These 14 T cell receptor beta chains were sequenced from one sample in a study of cytomegalovirus exposure and HLA in healthy donors. Clones were sequenced by immunoSEQ multiplex PCR, and TCRdb holds only the in-frame ones, with some missing. The sample yields about 130,000 clones, 89% seen once. The specimen sequenced was PBMCs. The receptors were gathered from a woman in her late teens or twenties in good health and CMV-seropositive.

This clone was observed a single time. The gene calls are TRBV10-3 and TRBJ2-5; 9 bases are a match to TRBD1. Germline V gene lookup returns CDR1 ENHRY and CDR2 SYGVKD. The CDR3 sequence is 17 residues long. The V gene end was trimmed by 4 bases and the J gene end by 5 bases; junction bases not matched to a gene: 14. The CDR3 region has the DNA TGTGCCATCAGTGGGCCCCCGGAGGGACAGGGAACGGAGACCCAGTACTTC. Translating gives CAISGPPEGQGTETQYF.

This rearrangement joins TRBV4-3 to TRBJ1-2; 9 nucleotides align to TRBD1. Germline V gene data show CDR1 as LGHNA and CDR2 as YSLEER. This CDR3 comprises 15 residues. J was trimmed by 4 bases and V by 4 bases; bases with no gene match: 7. CDR3 loop: CASSPTGTGSYGYTF. For the CDR3, the DNA is TGCGCCAGCAGCCCGACCGGGACAGGGTCCTATGGCTACACCTTC.

The genes are TRBV6-5 and TRBJ2-2; 10 bases match TRBD1. This CDR3 comprises 14 residues. Germline CDR1 reads MNHEY; CDR2 reads SVGAGI. V dropped 6 bases and J dropped 4; count of bases not matched to a gene: 2. DNA of the CDR3: TGTGCCAGCAGCCGGGACAGGGGCACCGGGGAGCTGTTTTTT. Amino acids: CASSRDRGTGELFF.

This chain uses TRBV7-9 with TRBJ1-1; D is uncertain. CDR3 length: 13 amino acids. V was trimmed by 2 bases and J by 4 bases, leaving 8 bases between them. CDR1 and CDR2 from the germline V gene are SEHNR and FQNEAQ (reference sequence). The chain's CDR3 is CASSLPGSTEAFF. The CDR3 DNA reads as TGTGCCAGCAGCTTACCGGGTAGCACTGAAGCTTTCTTT.

This clone appeared once. The V and J genes are TRBV5-1 and TRBJ1-6, with a weak D call TRBD1 (6 bases). Germline V lookup: CDR1 SGHRS, CDR2 YFSETQ. The CDR3 runs to 19 residues. V was trimmed by 4 bases and J by 0 bases, leaving 20 bases between them. CDR3 sequence reads: CASSLDVIKDSSYNSPLHF. CDR3 bases: TGCGCCAGCAGCCTGGATGTGATTAAGGACAGCTCCTATAATTCACCCCTCCACTTT.

The chain has TRBV9 and TRBJ2-1; TRBD2 agrees at 10 bases. The germline V gene has CDR1 SGDLS and CDR2 YYNGEE. V shed 4 bases, J shed 8 bases, and the junction held 12 bases outside the gene matches. The CDR3 has 16 amino acids. The CDR3 DNA reads TGTGCCAGCAGCCCAAGCGGGGGGGCGGCCCGCGATGAGCAGTTCTTC. Its translation: CASSPSGGAARDEQFF.

The chain joins TRBV5-1 to TRBJ2-1; 9 nucleotides agree with TRBD2. V shed 2 bases, J shed 1 base, and the junction held 4 bases outside the gene matches. The germline gives CDR1 SGHRS, CDR2 YFSETQ. CDR3 length: 16 residues. The CDR3 sequence: CASSFLAGPSYNEQFF. Here the CDR3 DNA reads TGCGCCAGCAGCTTTCTAGCGGGACCTTCCTACAATGAGCAGTTCTTC. The full variable domain, with the rest looked up from reference TRBV5-1 and TRBJ2-1, is KAGVTQTPRYLIKTRGQQVTLSCSPISGHRSVSWYQQTPGQGLQFLFEYFSETQRNKGNFPGRFSGRQFSNSRSEMNVSTLELGDSALYLCASSFLAGPSYNEQFFGPGTRLTVL.

The rearrangement uses TRBV4-1 and TRBJ2-7; possibly TRBD2 for D (5 bases). V gave up 5 bases and J gave up 4 bases, with 12 bases separating them. Germline CDR1 reads MGHRA; CDR2 reads YSYEKL. The CDR3 has 13 residues. CDR3 DNA: TGCGCCAGCAGCGGAGGTGGGAGATACGAGCAGTACTTC. The encoded protein is CASSGGGRYEQYF.

This sequence joins TRBV6-4 and TRBJ1-3; weak D call: TRBD1 (5 bases). This CDR3 is 14 amino acids long. Per the germline V gene, CDR1 is MRHNA and CDR2 is SNTAGT. V was cut by 7 bases and J by 2 bases, with 12 bases left in between. As DNA, the CDR3 is TGTGCCAGCAACACGGGGGGGACTGGAAACACCATATATTTT. It yields the protein CASNTGGTGNTIYF.

This clone was counted a single time. This chain joins TRBV5-4 and TRBJ1-6, with 9 bases fitting TRBD1. Germline CDR1 is SGHNT and CDR2 is YYREEE (reference sequence). The CDR3 consists of 16 residues. V was clipped by 4 bases and J by 4 bases; unmatched bases: 6. DNA for the CDR3: TGTGCCAGCAGCCAAAACGGACAGGGGTATAATTCACCCCTCCACTTT. Amino acid sequence: CASSQNGQGYNSPLHF.

CDR3 amino acids: CASSQVTANTEAFF. The DNA of the CDR3 is TGCGCCAGCAGCCAAGTGACAGCCAACACTGAAGCTTTCTTT. The rearrangement joins TRBV4-1 to TRBJ1-1, with D maybe TRBD1 (5 bases). The CDR3 runs to 14 residues. Germline V lookup: CDR1 MGHRA, CDR2 YSYEKL. V was clipped by 1 base and J by 2 bases, with 8 bases between them.

The chain links TRBV12-5 to TRBJ2-1, with D hard to call. The CDR3 totals 12 residues. CDR1 LGHNT and CDR2 FRNRAP come from the germline V gene. V lost 1 base and J lost 10, with 8 bases in between. The CDR3 DNA follows: TGTGCTAGTGGTTTGGAGACAAAGGAGCAGTTCTTC. Its protein is CASGLETKEQFF.

The rearrangement joins TRBV5-1 to TRBJ1-6; no clear D. CDR1 is SGHRS and CDR2 is YFSETQ in the germline V gene. V was clipped by 1 base and J by 3 bases, with 14 bases between them. The CDR3 is made up of 17 amino acids. CDR3 sequence (DNA): TGCGCCAGCAGCTTGCATGAGGGTGGCGGCTATAATTCACCCCTCCACTTT. This sequence encodes CASSLHEGGGYNSPLHF. Based on the CDR3 plus reference TRBV5-1 and TRBJ1-6, the full variable domain is KAGVTQTPRYLIKTRGQQVTLSCSPISGHRSVSWYQQTPGQGLQFLFEYFSETQRNKGNFPGRFSGRQFSNSRSEMNVSTLELGDSALYLCASSLHEGGGYNSPLHFGNGTRLTVT.

The rearrangement uses TRBV6-5 and TRBJ2-7; D remains ambiguous. Per the germline V gene, CDR1 is MNHEY and CDR2 is SVGAGI. The CDR3 extends over 14 amino acids. Trimming removed 5 bases at V and 2 bases at J, with 13 bases between. CDR3 sequence (DNA): TGTGCCAGCAGTGGGCCTAATACCCCCTACGAGCAGTACTTC. The encoded protein is CASSGPNTPYEQYF.